This T cell receptor (beta chain) was captured in a study of read filtering for tumor transcriptome and immune sequencing. This clonotype was counted ten times or more. Molecular barcoded adaptors covering alpha/delta and beta/gamma chains were used on approximately 400 ng RNA. From the reads, TCRdb called clonotypes with MiXCR, one entry per CDR3 protein. Seen here are roughly 82,000 distinct CDR3 sequences, over 9% observed once, and the top ten hold 15%. The germline gives CDR1 SQVTM, CDR2 ANQGSEA. V lost 4 bases to trimming and J lost 8 bases, with 11 bases between them. This CDR3 is 12 amino acids long.

The material sequenced was a population of CD138-negative cells sorted from bone marrow. This TCR was sampled from a donor at least 40 years old with multiple myeloma. The chain joins TRBV29-1 to TRBJ1-4; no clear D. The CDR3 sequence: CSVGRGGEKLFF. The DNA of the CDR3 is TGCAGCGTTGGAAGAGGTGGCGAAAAACTGTTTTTT.